One sample yielded the 29 T cell receptor beta chains listed below, sequenced in a study of T-cell reconstitution after alpha-beta-depleted transplantation in children. The library targeted TCRbeta and was prepared with unique molecular identifiers. TCRdb reprocessed the PCR reads with MiXCR, giving one entry per CDR3 protein. This repertoire shows approximately 800,000 distinct CDR3 sequences, 15% to 20% found once; its top ten account for about 4.6%. Specimen: PBMCs, mostly from graft donor cells, collected 360 days after TCRalphabeta/CD19-depleted stem cell transplant. The origin of the receptors is a male patient between 10 and 17 years old who had a stem cell transplant for acute lymphoblastic leukemia, so the T cells may come from the graft donor.

The J gene is TRBJ1-4, the V gene TRBV5-1, with D unclear. Germline V CDR1 and CDR2: SGHRS, YFSETQ. V was cut by 0 bases and J by 0 bases, with 9 bases left in between. The CDR3 sequence is 16 residues long. CDR3 sequence (DNA): TGCGCCAGCAGCTTGGCCGTGAGCCCAACTAATGAAAAACTGTTTTTT. It encodes CASSLAVSPTNEKLFF. The full variable domain, with the rest looked up from reference TRBV5-1 and TRBJ1-4, is KAGVTQTPRYLIKTRGQQVTLSCSPISGHRSVSWYQQTPGQGLQFLFEYFSETQRNKGNFPGRFSGRQFSNSRSEMNVSTLELGDSALYLCASSLAVSPTNEKLFFGSGTQLSVL.

The sample holds a few counts of this clonotype. V and J are TRBV11-2 and TRBJ2-7; possible D gene TRBD2, 6 bases. From germline, CDR1 is SGHAT and CDR2 FQNNGV. V was shortened by 2 bases and J by 3 bases, with 14 bases between the two germline ends. This CDR3 is 15 amino acids long. The CDR3 protein is CASSLNVGGSYEQYF. CDR3 nucleotides: TGTGCCAGCAGCTTAAATGTCGGGGGAAGCTACGAGCAGTACTTC.

The J gene is TRBJ2-1, the V gene TRBV12-3 or TRBV12-4, with D possibly TRBD2 on 7 matching bases. This CDR3 is 12 amino acids long. V lost 6 bases and J lost 15, with 18 bases in between. The CDR3: CASRFMRGQGFF. CDR3 coding DNA: TGTGCCAGCAGATTTATGCGGGGGCAGGGGTTCTTC.

The DNA for the CDR3 is TGTGCCAGCAGTTTAATACAGGTCGCCGGCTACACCTTC. Its translation is CASSLIQVAGYTF. The J gene is TRBJ1-2, the V gene TRBV12-3 or TRBV12-4; D is perhaps TRBD1 (5 bases). Trimming took off 2 bases at V and 8 bases at J, with 12 bases between the two ends. This CDR3 spans 13 amino acids.

The V gene is TRBV4-1, the J gene TRBJ1-3, with 10 bases matching TRBD1. Germline V CDR1 and CDR2: MGHRA, YSYEKL. The CDR3 sequence is 17 residues long. The V and J ends lost 6 bases and 3 bases, in that order; junction bases with no gene match: 11. This CDR3 is CASSPGDRGRGGNTIYF. The DNA for the CDR3 is TGCGCCAGCAGTCCAGGAGACAGGGGGCGCGGTGGAAACACCATATATTTT.

V gene TRBV2 combines with J gene TRBJ2-2; D not resolved. This CDR3 is 13 amino acids long. In germline, CDR1 is SNHLY, CDR2 FYNNEI. Trimming stripped 10 bases from V and 1 base from J, with 10 bases between. The CDR3 region is CANKVRNTGELFF. In DNA, the CDR3 is TGTGCCAACAAGGTTCGGAACACCGGGGAGCTGTTTTTT.

This rearrangement joins TRBV6-5 to TRBJ2-7; D could derive from TRBD1 or TRBD2 (5 bases each). The germline gives CDR1 MNHEY, CDR2 SVGAGI. The CDR3 covers 14 residues. V lost 4 bases to trimming and J lost 4 bases, with 14 bases between them. The CDR3 DNA follows: TGTGCCAGCAGTTGGGGGTCCCGCGGTTACGAGCAGTACTTC. It codes for CASSWGSRGYEQYF.

This clonotype was seen ten or more times. The chain joins TRBV29-1 to TRBJ2-7; D remains ambiguous. CDR3 size: 12 residues. V gave up 6 bases and J gave up 2 bases, with 11 bases separating them. Looked up from germline, CDR1 is SQVTM and CDR2 is ANQGSEA. The CDR3 bases are TGCAGCGTCGTGGGTGCAACCTACGAGCAGTACTTC. Translating it yields CSVVGATYEQYF.

About this clonotype: The CDR3 end shows no conserved phenylalanine or tryptophan, and so a read error is likely. CDR3 coding DNA: TGCGCCAGCAGCCTTCTTTCACCGATGCTGAAGGAAGGAGCTTTCTAT. This codes for CASSLLSPMLKEGAFY. V is TRBV5-1 and J is TRBJ1-1; no clear D gene. Deletions cut 4 bases from V and 10 bases from J, with 26 bases between. Germline CDR1 is SGHRS and CDR2 is YFSETQ. CDR3 size: 16 residues.

As DNA, the CDR3 is TGTGCCAGCAGCTCCCTGGACAGGGCGGACCAAGAGACCCAGTACTTC. It specifies CASSSLDRADQETQYF. The chain couples TRBV12-3 or TRBV12-4 to TRBJ2-5; 8 nucleotides line up with TRBD1. With 6 bases clipped from V and 0 bases from J, the junction kept 9 bases outside the gene matches. The CDR3 totals 16 residues.

The rearrangement links TRBV27 to TRBJ1-2; 8 nucleotides agree with TRBD1. J was trimmed by 4 bases and V by 4 bases; bases with no gene match: 5. The CDR3 loop spans 14 amino acids. CDR1 is MNHEY, CDR2 SMNVEV, per germline (reference sequence). CDR3 DNA sequence: TGTGCCAGCAGTTCTGGACAGGGCACCTATGGCTACACCTTC. As protein: CASSSGQGTYGYTF.

This clonotype was detected ten times or more. The V call is TRBV5-1, the J call TRBJ2-5; D is possibly TRBD1 (5 bases). This CDR3 comprises 12 residues. CDR1 is SGHRS and CDR2 is YFSETQ in the germline V gene. Trimming removed 6 bases from V and 4 bases from J, with 10 bases in between. CDR3 nucleotides: TGCGCCAGCAAAACTACAGGAGAGACCCAGTACTTC. This translates into CASKTTGETQYF.

The chain recombines TRBV11-2 with TRBJ2-1, with 10 bases aligning to TRBD2. Germline-derived CDR1 and CDR2 are SGHAT and FQNNGV. Trimming cost V 1 base and J 0 bases; bases outside gene matches: 3. The CDR3 runs to 17 residues. CDR3 in DNA: TGTGCCAGCAGCTTAGGAGTAGCGGGGGGCTCCTACAATGAGCAGTTCTTC. Amino acid sequence: CASSLGVAGGSYNEQFF.

V and J are TRBV2 and TRBJ2-7; D perhaps matches TRBD2 (6 bases). The CDR3 loop spans 14 amino acids. Germline CDR1 reads SNHLY; CDR2 reads FYNNEI. The V end was cut by 9 bases, the J end by 0 bases, with 15 bases between. In DNA form, the CDR3 reads TGTGCCAGTCGCCTGGGGAGGACCTCCTACGAGCAGTACTTC. Amino acids: CASRLGRTSYEQYF.

The chain recombines TRBV11-2 with TRBJ2-1; no clear D gene. Per germline, CDR1 SGHAT and CDR2 FQNNGV. The CDR3 runs 15 residues. Trimming took 0 bases from V and 9 from J, leaving 15 bases between them. The CDR3 bases are TGTGCCAGCAGCTTAGACCCTAATCCGTTGGGTGAGCAGTTCTTC. Translating it yields CASSLDPNPLGEQFF.

At least ten counts were recorded for this clonotype. The chain employs TRBV20-1 and TRBJ2-7, with 9 positions matching TRBD2. The trim removed 3 bases at V and 3 bases at J, leaving 6 bases unmatched. This CDR3 has 14 amino acids. Germline CDR1 DFQATT, CDR2 SNEGSKA (reference sequence). The CDR3 region has the DNA TGCAGTGCTAGTGGGACTAGCATCATCTACGAGCAGTACTTC. Translated: CSASGTSIIYEQYF.

V usage is TRBV4-2 and J usage is TRBJ2-7, with TRBD2 matching over 8 bases. Losses at the gene ends were 1 base for V and 2 bases for J; bases not matched to a gene: 19. The CDR3 has 20 residues. The germline V gene encodes CDR1 LGHNA and CDR2 YNFKEQ. Here the CDR3 reads CASSQGPFPYYSGNTYEQYF. CDR3 nucleotides: TGTGCCAGCAGCCAAGGTCCCTTTCCCTATTATAGCGGGAATACCTACGAGCAGTACTTC.

The J gene is TRBJ2-7, the V gene TRBV10-3, with 11 bases fitting TRBD2. The V and J ends lost 6 bases and 7 bases, in that order; junction bases with no gene match: 8. This CDR3 has 14 amino acids. CDR1 and CDR2 (germline): ENHRY, SYGVKD. CDR3 in amino acids: CAISSLAGGGEQYF. The CDR3 region has the DNA TGTGCCATCAGCTCCCTAGCGGGAGGAGGGGAGCAGTACTTC.

This clonotype was seen only a few times. The chain uses TRBV5-1 and TRBJ2-1; 13 bases match TRBD2. V shed 4 bases and J 10 bases; nucleotides not matched to a gene: 5. Germline loops: CDR1 SGHRS, CDR2 YFSETQ. This CDR3 comprises 14 residues. The CDR3 DNA sequence: TGCGCCAGCAGCCCGACGACTAGCGGGGGGGAGCAGTTCTTC. Protein product: CASSPTTSGGEQFF.

The chain employs TRBV6-6 and TRBJ1-2, with D uncertain. CDR1 and CDR2 (germline): MNHNY, SVGAGI (reference sequence). There are 11 residues in the CDR3. V shed 6 bases and J shed 4 bases, with 6 bases lying between them. The CDR3 protein is CASRESYGYTF. The CDR3 bases are TGTGCCAGCAGGGAAAGCTATGGCTACACCTTC.

V usage is TRBV5-1 and J usage is TRBJ2-5; 10 bases align to TRBD1. The CDR3 runs to 15 residues. J was trimmed by 5 bases and V by 4 bases; bases with no gene match: 8. Germline V gives CDR1 SGHRS, CDR2 YFSETQ. CDR3 sequence (DNA): TGCGCCAGCAGCCCGGGACAGGGGAACTGGGAGACCCAGTACTTC. This gives the protein CASSPGQGNWETQYF.

V is TRBV20-1 and J is TRBJ2-3; TRBD2 matches 11 bases. The V gene end was trimmed by 0 bases and the J gene end by 1 base; junction bases not matched to a gene: 6. The CDR3 spans 17 residues. Per the germline V gene, CDR1 is DFQATT and CDR2 is SNEGSKA (reference sequence). The CDR3 DNA sequence: TGCAGTGCTAGAGATTCTAGCGGGAGGCAGGGCACAGATACGCAGTATTTT. Its protein is CSARDSSGRQGTDTQYF.

This clonotype has only a few counts. The junction and the germline gene differ at one end; a read error may be behind it. The genes are TRBV5-1 and TRBJ2-7; D is perhaps TRBD1 (6 bases). CDR1 SGHRS and CDR2 YFSETQ come from the germline V gene. The CDR3 runs 14 residues. The CDR3 is CASSPRQASYEQYF. The CDR3 DNA follows: TGTGCCAGCAGCCCGCGACAGGCTTCCTACGAGCAGTACTTC. The full variable domain, in which reference TRBV5-1 and TRBJ2-7 provide the parts outside the CDR3, is KAGVTQTPRYLIKTRGQQVTLSCSPISGHRSVSWYQQTPGQGLQFLFEYFSETQRNKGNFPGRFSGRQFSNSRSEMNVSTLELGDSALYLCASSPRQASYEQYFGPGTRLTVT.

Only a few counts were recorded for this clonotype. The V and J genes are TRBV6-1 and TRBJ1-2; no clear D. The CDR3 runs 15 residues. V was pared by 4 bases and J by 3 bases, with 15 bases between. Germline V gene data show CDR1 as MNHNS and CDR2 as SASEGT. CDR3 sequence reads: CASSAGPGPDYGYTF. The CDR3 DNA reads as TGTGCCAGCAGTGCCGGGCCGGGCCCGGACTATGGCTACACCTTC.

This chain joins TRBV5-1 and TRBJ1-5, with 8 bases matching TRBD1. Germline CDR1 and CDR2: SGHRS and YFSETQ. This CDR3 spans 15 amino acids. V lost 3 bases and J lost 4; bases outside the gene matches: 6. CDR3 coding DNA: TGCGCCAGCAGCTCCGGGACAGGTTTAAATCAGCCCCAGCATTTT. Translation gives CASSSGTGLNQPQHF. Using reference TRBV5-1 and TRBJ1-5 for the parts outside the CDR3, the full variable domain is KAGVTQTPRYLIKTRGQQVTLSCSPISGHRSVSWYQQTPGQGLQFLFEYFSETQRNKGNFPGRFSGRQFSNSRSEMNVSTLELGDSALYLCASSSGTGLNQPQHFGDGTRLSIL.

This chain joins TRBV4-2 and TRBJ2-5; D ambiguous. In germline, CDR1 is LGHNA, CDR2 YNFKEQ. This CDR3 has 14 residues. The germline V and J ends were trimmed by 4 bases and 5 bases, with 14 bases remaining between them. CDR3 DNA sequence: TGTGCCAGCAGCCCCGAGAGTAAATCGGAGACCCAGTACTTC. This sequence encodes CASSPESKSETQYF.

V usage is TRBV15 and J usage is TRBJ1-5; no definite D call. This CDR3 is 16 amino acids long. Germline V gene sequence: CDR1 LNHNV, CDR2 YYDKDF (reference sequence). Trimming left V 0 bases short and J 1 base short, with 10 bases between. The CDR3 bases are TGTGCCACCAGCAGAGATGCCGGGGTAAGCAATCAGCCCCAGCATTTT. Encoded protein: CATSRDAGVSNQPQHF.

The J gene is TRBJ1-2, the V gene TRBV5-1; 9 bases agree with TRBD1. Per germline, CDR1 SGHRS and CDR2 YFSETQ. CDR3 length: 14 residues. V lost 6 bases and J lost 8; bases outside the gene matches: 11. CDR3 DNA sequence: TGCGCCAGCACAGGGACAACAGGGGGCCGCGGCTACACCTTC. Translation: CASTGTTGGRGYTF.

The table lists this clonotype with many counts. The chain employs TRBV7-6 and TRBJ2-7, with D possibly matching TRBD2 (6 bases). Germline CDR1 SGHVS, CDR2 FNYEAQ. This CDR3 is 16 amino acids long. V was clipped by 4 bases and J by 0 bases, with 16 bases between them. The CDR3 DNA follows: TGTGCCAGCAGCTCCCTCATGGGACTTGTCTCCTACGAGCAGTACTTC. Its translation is CASSSLMGLVSYEQYF.